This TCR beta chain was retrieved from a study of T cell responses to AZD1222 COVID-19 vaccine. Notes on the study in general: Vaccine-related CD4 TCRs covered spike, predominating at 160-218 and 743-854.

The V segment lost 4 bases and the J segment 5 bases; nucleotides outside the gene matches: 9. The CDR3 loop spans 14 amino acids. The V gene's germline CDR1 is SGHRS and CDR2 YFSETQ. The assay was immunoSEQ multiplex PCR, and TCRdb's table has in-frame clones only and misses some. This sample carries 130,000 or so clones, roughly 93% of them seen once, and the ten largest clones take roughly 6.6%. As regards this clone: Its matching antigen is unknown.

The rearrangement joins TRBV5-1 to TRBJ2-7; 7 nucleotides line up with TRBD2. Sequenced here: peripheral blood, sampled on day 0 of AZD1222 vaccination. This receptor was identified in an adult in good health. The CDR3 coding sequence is TGCGCCAGCAGCCGAGAGGGGAGGGCCCACGAGCAGTACTTC. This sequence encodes CASSREGRAHEQYF.